This T cell receptor beta chain was sequenced for a study of OX40 agonist ivuxolimab in advanced cancers. Only in-frame clones appear in the TCRdb table, and some are missing; sequencing was by immunoSEQ multiplex PCR. The table shows tens of thousands of clones, with 85% occurring only once. The germline CDR1 and CDR2 sequences are LNHNV and YYDKDF (reference sequence). V shed 3 bases and J shed 7 bases, with 9 bases lying between them. This CDR3 has 12 residues. The clonotype comes from an adult with an advanced solid tumor such as melanoma, head and neck, liver or kidney cancer. The chain joins TRBV15 to TRBJ2-5; D is unresolved. Sequences were derived from CD4+ or CD8+ T cells sorted from blood, sampled in a trial of the OX40 agonist ivuxolimab. CDR3 in amino acids: CATSRDFATQYF. The CDR3 DNA is TGTGCCACCAGCAGGGATTTTGCGACCCAGTACTTC.